The 24 T cell receptor beta chains below all came from one sample that was sequenced in a study of blood T cell repertoires in COVID-19. Measured with immunoSEQ multiplex PCR; TCRdb has only the in-frame clones, and not every one. The sample lists 180,000 or so clones, roughly four fifths occurring once. Sequenced material: peripheral blood. The receptors originated from a woman in her thirties or forties with COVID-19, enrolled during active disease.

The V and J genes are TRBV11-2 and TRBJ2-5; 8 nucleotides match TRBD2. Looked up from germline, CDR1 is SGHAT and CDR2 is FQNNGV. The trim removed 5 bases at V and 1 base at J, leaving 9 bases unmatched. The CDR3 loop spans 16 amino acids. CDR3 residues: CASSPQGRGVQETQYF. The CDR3 region has the DNA TGTGCCAGCAGCCCCCAAGGGCGGGGGGTCCAAGAGACCCAGTACTTC.

V is TRBV23-1 and J is TRBJ1-1; the D gene is possibly TRBD1 (6 bases). TRBV23-1 is an ORF; its function is uncertain. Trimming pared 2 bases from V and 8 bases from J, leaving 15 bases between. There are 14 residues in the CDR3. CDR3 coding DNA: TGCGCCAGCAGTCAAACTGAGGACAGACAGGAAGCTTTCTTT. Protein: CASSQTEDRQEAFF.

The chain combines TRBV11-2 with TRBJ2-7; 7 bases align to TRBD1. The CDR3 is 17 amino acids. Germline V gene data show CDR1 as SGHAT and CDR2 as FQNNGV. With 1 base clipped from V and 3 bases from J, the junction kept 12 bases outside the gene matches. For the CDR3, the DNA is TGTGCCAGCAGCTTAGCAACCGGGTCAGGGGGTCTCTACGAGCAGTACGTC. Protein sequence: CASSLATGSGGLYEQYV.

The rearrangement uses TRBV5-1 and TRBJ2-2; TRBD1 matches 7 bases. Germline V lookup: CDR1 SGHRS, CDR2 YFSETQ. This CDR3 has 14 residues. V trimming: 4 bases; J trimming: 3 bases; junction bases outside the gene matches: 3. In DNA form, the CDR3 reads TGCGCCAGCAGCGGGCAGGGGGACACCGGGGAGCTGTTTTTT. This translates into CASSGQGDTGELFF.

V is TRBV2 and J is TRBJ2-7; 10 nucleotides agree with TRBD1. CDR1 and CDR2 from the germline V gene are SNHLY and FYNNEI. This CDR3 comprises 14 residues. V lost 4 bases to trimming and J lost 5 bases; unmatched junction nucleotides: 5. The CDR3 loop is CASSGRQGAHEQYV. The CDR3 coding sequence is TGTGCCAGCAGTGGTCGACAGGGGGCCCACGAGCAGTACGTC.

V and J are TRBV28 and TRBJ2-5; the match to TRBD1 covers 9 bases. Trimming cost V 5 bases and J 2 bases; bases outside gene matches: 6. This CDR3 region has 15 residues. Looked up from germline, CDR1 is MDHEN and CDR2 is SYDVKM. The CDR3 loop is CASSPGTGTQETQYF. The DNA of the CDR3 is TGTGCCAGCAGTCCCGGGACAGGGACGCAAGAGACCCAGTACTTC.

The CDR3 loop is CASSRSGLRGYTF. For the CDR3, the DNA is TGTGCCAGCAGCCGGTCGGGGTTGCGTGGCTACACCTTC. V and J are TRBV6-5 and TRBJ1-2; D unclear. V gave up 6 bases and J gave up 7 bases, with 15 bases separating them. CDR3 length: 13 amino acids. Germline V CDR1 and CDR2: MNHEY, SVGAGI.

V usage is TRBV5-1 and J usage is TRBJ1-2; unclear D gene. This CDR3 has 15 amino acids. Trimming removed 3 bases from V and 3 bases from J, with 15 bases in between. Germline V lookup: CDR1 SGHRS, CDR2 YFSETQ. CDR3 amino acids: CASSSPTGPYYGYTF. In DNA form, the CDR3 reads TGCGCCAGCAGCTCACCCACGGGTCCATACTATGGCTACACCTTC. Complete variable domain (other parts from reference TRBV5-1 and TRBJ1-2): KAGVTQTPRYLIKTRGQQVTLSCSPISGHRSVSWYQQTPGQGLQFLFEYFSETQRNKGNFPGRFSGRQFSNSRSEMNVSTLELGDSALYLCASSSPTGPYYGYTFGSGTRLTVV.

V usage is TRBV15 and J usage is TRBJ2-3, with TRBD2 as a possible D gene (6 bases). The ends were cut back, 1 base at V and 2 bases at J, with 7 bases in the middle. CDR1 LNHNV and CDR2 YYDKDF come from the germline V gene (reference sequence). The CDR3 spans 14 residues. As DNA, the CDR3 is TGTGCCACCAGCAGAGGCGGGGACACAGATACGCAGTATTTT. Protein: CATSRGGDTDTQYF. Filled out from reference TRBV15 and TRBJ2-3, the complete variable domain reads DAMVIQNPRYQVTQFGKPVTLSCSQTLNHNVMYWYQQKSSQAPKLLFHYYDKDFNNEADTPDNFQSRRPNTSFCFLDIRSPGLGDTAMYLCATSRGGDTDTQYFGPGTRLTVL.

The rearrangement links TRBV4-1 to TRBJ2-1, with TRBD2 matching 8 bases. V shed 1 base, J shed 9 bases, and the junction held 14 bases outside the gene matches. The CDR3 contains 17 residues. The germline V gene has CDR1 MGHRA and CDR2 YSYEKL. The CDR3 DNA sequence: TGCGCCAGCAGCCAAGTGGGGACGGGGGGGCCACTCAGTGAGCAGTTCTTC. Translation: CASSQVGTGGPLSEQFF.

This sequence joins TRBV7-8 and TRBJ2-7; D remains unclear. Germline CDR1 is SGHVS and CDR2 is FQNEAQ. Trimming took 0 bases from V and 3 from J, leaving 6 bases between them. CDR3 length: 13 residues. The CDR3 reads CASSLAYSYEQYV. The CDR3 DNA follows: TGTGCCAGCAGCTTAGCGTACAGCTACGAGCAGTACGTC.

This clone has a single count. The chain recombines TRBV6-5 with TRBJ2-3; 8 nucleotides line up with TRBD1. The CDR3 totals 13 residues. In germline, CDR1 is MNHEY, CDR2 SVGAGI. V shed 4 bases and J 4 bases; nucleotides not matched to a gene: 1. The CDR3 coding sequence is TGTGCCAGCAGTTCGACAGGGGCAGATACGCAGTATTTT. The encoded protein is CASSSTGADTQYF.

The chain carries TRBV4-1 and TRBJ2-5, with 12 bases that match TRBD2. The V and J ends lost 3 bases and 2 bases, in that order; junction bases with no gene match: 10. Germline V CDR1 and CDR2: MGHRA, YSYEKL. The CDR3 consists of 18 residues. The CDR3 is CASSHPTSGGILQETQYF. The CDR3 region has the DNA TGCGCCAGCAGCCATCCAACTAGCGGGGGGATTTTGCAAGAGACCCAGTACTTC.

The J gene is TRBJ1-2, the V gene TRBV28; possible D gene TRBD1, 5 bases. The germline V and J ends were trimmed by 3 bases and 4 bases, with 9 bases remaining between them. The CDR3 totals 13 residues. Per the germline V gene, CDR1 is MDHEN and CDR2 is SYDVKM. The CDR3 protein is CASSLGGAYGYTF. CDR3 bases: TGTGCCAGCAGTTTGGGGGGAGCCTATGGCTACACCTTC.

This clone is medium-sized within its sample. This chain connects TRBV6-4 to TRBJ2-1, with TRBD2 matching over 9 bases. CDR3 length: 14 amino acids. In germline, CDR1 is MRHNA, CDR2 SNTAGT. Unmatched junction bases numbered 1, after V lost 4 bases and J lost 3 bases. CDR3 in amino acids: CASSGGGDYNEQFF. The CDR3 bases are TGTGCCAGCAGTGGCGGGGGGGACTACAATGAGCAGTTCTTC.

This chain joins TRBV19 and TRBJ1-5; tentative D call: TRBD1 (5 bases). The CDR3 has 14 amino acids. V was trimmed by 3 bases and J by 6 bases, leaving 12 bases between them. Germline values: CDR1 LNHDA, CDR2 SQIVND (reference sequence). As DNA, the CDR3 is TGTGCCAGTAGTATCGTCAGGGTGGGTCAGCCCCAGCATTTT. Translated, it gives CASSIVRVGQPQHF.

CDR3 in DNA: TGTGCCAGCAGCCAAGATGTTACATTTTCTGGCTACACCTTC. Translating it yields CASSQDVTFSGYTF. V is TRBV3-1 (or the pseudogene TRBV3-2) and J is TRBJ1-2; D is uncertain. CDR3 length: 14 amino acids. The V end was cut by 0 bases, the J end by 7 bases, with 12 bases between. CDR1 is LGHDT and CDR2 is YNNKEL in the germline V gene (reference sequence).

V gene TRBV28 combines with J gene TRBJ2-7; 10 nucleotides match TRBD1. CDR1 and CDR2 (germline): MDHEN, SYDVKM. After removal of 5 bases from V and 4 bases from J, the junction contained 5 bases not matched to a gene. CDR3 length equals 14 residues. CDR3 residues: CASSTTGGLYEQYF. The CDR3, as DNA: TGTGCCAGCAGTACGACAGGGGGCTTGTACGAGCAGTACTTC.

The genes are TRBV11-2 and TRBJ1-1, with 7 bases that match TRBD1. From germline, CDR1 is SGHAT and CDR2 FQNNGV. The CDR3 runs to 13 residues. Losses at the gene ends were 4 bases for V and 5 bases for J; bases not matched to a gene: 4. The CDR3 nucleotides read TGTGCCAGCAGCTCCGGGACAGCTACTGAAGCTTTCTTT. Its protein is CASSSGTATEAFF.

In DNA form, the CDR3 reads TGTGCCAGCAGCGGAGCATCCTATGGCTACACCTTC. It is translated as CASSGASYGYTF. The chain combines TRBV9 with TRBJ1-2, with D hard to call. Trimming shortened V by 3 bases and J by 4 bases, and 7 bases separated the two germline ends. The CDR3 covers 12 residues. From germline, CDR1 is SGDLS and CDR2 YYNGEE.

This clone was detected a few times. The rearrangement links TRBV4-1 to TRBJ1-5; D uncertain. The CDR3 consists of 16 residues. V shed 1 base and J shed 0 bases, with 10 bases lying between them. CDR1 and CDR2 from the germline V gene are MGHRA and YSYEKL. The CDR3 DNA is TGCGCCAGCAGCCAAGTTGCCGACTATAGCAATCAGCCCCAGCATTTT. This gives the protein CASSQVADYSNQPQHF.

This clone is a singleton in its sample. V and J are TRBV30 and TRBJ1-2; TRBD1 agrees at 7 bases. CDR3 length: 16 amino acids. J gave up 4 bases and V 2 bases, and 13 bases lay outside the gene matches. Germline V gene sequence: CDR1 GTSNPN, CDR2 SVGIG (reference sequence). Written as DNA, the CDR3 is TGTGCCTGGAGTCTCCCCGGGACAGCCAGCCTCTATGGCTACACCTTC. It codes for CAWSLPGTASLYGYTF.

The gene calls are TRBV7-3 and TRBJ1-2; 7 bases map to TRBD1. The V segment lost 5 bases and the J segment 4 bases; nucleotides outside the gene matches: 4. CDR1 and CDR2 from the germline V gene are SGHTA and FQGTGA. The CDR3 consists of 13 residues. The CDR3 here is CASSRNRGYGYTF. CDR3 coding DNA: TGTGCCAGCAGCCGAAACAGGGGCTATGGCTACACCTTC.

V usage is TRBV7-9 and J usage is TRBJ2-2; no reliable D call. The CDR3 spans 12 residues. The V and J ends lost 10 bases and 0 bases respectively, with 6 bases between them. CDR1 is SEHNR, CDR2 FQNEAQ, per germline (reference sequence). CDR3 amino acids: CAILTNTGELFF. CDR3 nucleotides: TGTGCCATTCTAACGAACACCGGGGAGCTGTTTTTT.